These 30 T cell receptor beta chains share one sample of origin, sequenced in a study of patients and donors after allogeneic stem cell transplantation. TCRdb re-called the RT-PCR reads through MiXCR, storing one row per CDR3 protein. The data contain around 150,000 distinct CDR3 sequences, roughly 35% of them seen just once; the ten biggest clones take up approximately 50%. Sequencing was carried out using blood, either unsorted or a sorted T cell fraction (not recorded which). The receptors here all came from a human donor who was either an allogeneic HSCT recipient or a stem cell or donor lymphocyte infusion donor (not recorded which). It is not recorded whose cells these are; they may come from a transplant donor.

The CDR3 bases are TGTGCCAGCAGTCCGCTAGGACAGGAGCTTGGGATTCAGTACTTC. Its protein product is CASSPLGQELGIQYF. The chain recombines TRBV12-3 or TRBV12-4 with TRBJ2-4; 7 bases line up with TRBD1. V trimming: 5 bases; J trimming: 10 bases; junction bases outside the gene matches: 14. This CDR3 is built from 15 residues.

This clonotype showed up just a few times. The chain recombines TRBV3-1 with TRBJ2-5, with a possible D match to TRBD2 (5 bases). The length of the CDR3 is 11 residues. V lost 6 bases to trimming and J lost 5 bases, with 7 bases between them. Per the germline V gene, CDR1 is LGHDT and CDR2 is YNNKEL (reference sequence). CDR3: CASREVETQYF. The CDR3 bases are TGTGCCAGCAGGGAGGTCGAGACCCAGTACTTC.

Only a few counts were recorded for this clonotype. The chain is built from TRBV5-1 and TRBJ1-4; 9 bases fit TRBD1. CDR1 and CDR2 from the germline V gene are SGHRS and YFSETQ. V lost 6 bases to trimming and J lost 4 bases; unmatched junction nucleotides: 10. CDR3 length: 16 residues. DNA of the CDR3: TGCGCCAGCATGAAGCGGGGACAGGGTTATAATGAAAAACTGTTTTTT. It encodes CASMKRGQGYNEKLFF.

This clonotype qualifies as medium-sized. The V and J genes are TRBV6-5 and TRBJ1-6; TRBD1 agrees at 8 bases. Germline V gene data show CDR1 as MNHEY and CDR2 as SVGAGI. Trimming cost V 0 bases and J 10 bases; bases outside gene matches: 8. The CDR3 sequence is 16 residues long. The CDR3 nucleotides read TGTGCCAGCAGTTACTCCCAGGGGGCGGAACGGTCACCCCTCCACTTT. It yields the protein CASSYSQGAERSPLHF.

The CDR3 sequence: CSVLGGSTREAFF. In nucleotides, the CDR3 is TGCAGCGTACTTGGGGGGAGTACACGTGAAGCTTTCTTT. The chain combines TRBV29-1 with TRBJ1-1, with D possibly being TRBD1 (5 bases). Germline lookup yields CDR1 SQVTM and CDR2 ANQGSEA. The CDR3 extends over 13 amino acids. Trimming shortened V by 6 bases and J by 7 bases, and 18 bases separated the two germline ends.

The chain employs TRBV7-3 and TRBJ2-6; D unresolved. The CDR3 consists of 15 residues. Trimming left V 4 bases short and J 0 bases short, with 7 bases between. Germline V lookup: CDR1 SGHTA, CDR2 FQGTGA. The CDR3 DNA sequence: TGTGCCAGCAGCTCCACGATCTCTGGGGCCAACGTCCTGACTTTC. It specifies CASSSTISGANVLTF.

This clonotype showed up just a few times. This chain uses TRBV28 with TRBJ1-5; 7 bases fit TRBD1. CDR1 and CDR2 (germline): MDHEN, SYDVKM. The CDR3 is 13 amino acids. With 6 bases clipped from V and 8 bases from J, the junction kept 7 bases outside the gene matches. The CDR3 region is CASRRGGEKPQHF. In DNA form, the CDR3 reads TGTGCCAGCAGAAGAGGGGGCGAGAAGCCCCAGCATTTT.

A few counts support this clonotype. The CDR3 loop reads CASSLSGTYNEQFF. DNA of the CDR3: TGTGCCAGCAGTTTAAGCGGGACCTACAATGAGCAGTTCTTC. The J gene is TRBJ2-1, the V gene TRBV12-3 or TRBV12-4, with 7 bases identical to TRBD2. J was trimmed by 2 bases and V by 2 bases; bases with no gene match: 0. This CDR3 spans 14 amino acids.

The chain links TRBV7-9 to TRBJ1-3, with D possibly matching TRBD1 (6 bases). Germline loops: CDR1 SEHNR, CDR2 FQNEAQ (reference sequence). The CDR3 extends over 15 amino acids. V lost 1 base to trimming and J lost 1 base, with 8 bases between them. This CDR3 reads CASSLGQGSGNTIYF. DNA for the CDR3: TGTGCCAGCAGCTTAGGGCAGGGGTCTGGAAACACCATATATTTT.

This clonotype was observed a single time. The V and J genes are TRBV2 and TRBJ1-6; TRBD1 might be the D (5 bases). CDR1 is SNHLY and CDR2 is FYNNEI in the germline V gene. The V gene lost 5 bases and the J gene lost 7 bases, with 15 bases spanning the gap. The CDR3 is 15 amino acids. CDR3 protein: CASSSATGTNSPLHF. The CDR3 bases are TGTGCCAGCAGTTCGGCGACCGGGACGAATTCACCCCTCCACTTT.

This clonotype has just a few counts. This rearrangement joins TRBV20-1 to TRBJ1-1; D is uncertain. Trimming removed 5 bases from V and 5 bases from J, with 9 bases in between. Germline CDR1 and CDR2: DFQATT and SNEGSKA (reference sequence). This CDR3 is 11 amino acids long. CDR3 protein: CSAEAGTEAFF. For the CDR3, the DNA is TGCAGTGCTGAAGCTGGGACTGAAGCTTTCTTT.

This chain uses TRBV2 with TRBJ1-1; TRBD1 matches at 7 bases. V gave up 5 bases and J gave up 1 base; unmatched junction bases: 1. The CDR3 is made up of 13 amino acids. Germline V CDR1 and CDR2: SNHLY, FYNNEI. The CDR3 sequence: CASSTGENTEAFF. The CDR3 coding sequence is TGTGCCAGCAGTACAGGGGAGAACACTGAAGCTTTCTTT.

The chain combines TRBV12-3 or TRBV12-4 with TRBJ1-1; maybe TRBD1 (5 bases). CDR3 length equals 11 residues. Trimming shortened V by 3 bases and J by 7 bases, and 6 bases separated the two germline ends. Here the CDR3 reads CASSFGGEAFF. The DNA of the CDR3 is TGTGCCAGCAGTTTTGGGGGTGAAGCTTTCTTT.

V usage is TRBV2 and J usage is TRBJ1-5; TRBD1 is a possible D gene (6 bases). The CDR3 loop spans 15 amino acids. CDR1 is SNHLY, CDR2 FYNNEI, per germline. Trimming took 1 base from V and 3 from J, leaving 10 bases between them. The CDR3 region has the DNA TGTGCCAGCAGTGAAGTACAGGGAACCAATCAGCCCCAGCATTTT. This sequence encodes CASSEVQGTNQPQHF.

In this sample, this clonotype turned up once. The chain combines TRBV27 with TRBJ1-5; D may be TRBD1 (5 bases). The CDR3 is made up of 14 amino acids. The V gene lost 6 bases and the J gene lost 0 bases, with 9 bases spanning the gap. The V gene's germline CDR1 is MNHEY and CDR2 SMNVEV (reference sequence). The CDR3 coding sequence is TGTGCCAGCAGCCAGGGCTATAGCAATCAGCCCCAGCATTTT. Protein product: CASSQGYSNQPQHF.

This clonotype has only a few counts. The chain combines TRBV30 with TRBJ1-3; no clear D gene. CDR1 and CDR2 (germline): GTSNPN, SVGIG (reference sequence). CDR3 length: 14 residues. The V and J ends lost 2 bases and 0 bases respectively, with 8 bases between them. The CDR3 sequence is CAWSPGSSGNTIYF. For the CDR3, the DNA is TGTGCCTGGAGTCCCGGATCCTCTGGAAACACCATATATTTT.

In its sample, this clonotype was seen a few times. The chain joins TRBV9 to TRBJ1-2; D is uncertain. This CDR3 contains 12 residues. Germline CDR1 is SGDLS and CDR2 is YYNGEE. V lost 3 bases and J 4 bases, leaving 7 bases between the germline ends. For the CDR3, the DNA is TGTGCCAGCAGCGCCCCCCCCTATGGCTACACCTTC. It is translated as CASSAPPYGYTF. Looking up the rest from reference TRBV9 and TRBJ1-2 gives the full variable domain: DSGVTQTPKHLITATGQRVTLRCSPRSGDLSVYWYQQSLDQGLQFLIQYYNGEERAKGNILERFSAQQFPDLHSELNLSSLELGDSALYFCASSAPPYGYTFGSGTRLTVV.

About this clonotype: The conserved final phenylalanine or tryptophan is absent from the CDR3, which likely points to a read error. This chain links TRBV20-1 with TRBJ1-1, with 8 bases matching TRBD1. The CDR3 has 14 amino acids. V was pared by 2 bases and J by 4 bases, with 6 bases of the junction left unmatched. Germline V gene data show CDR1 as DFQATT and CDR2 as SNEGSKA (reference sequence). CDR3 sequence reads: CSARSGQGATEAFL. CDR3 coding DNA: TGCAGTGCTAGAAGTGGGCAGGGGGCCACTGAAGCTTTCTTG.

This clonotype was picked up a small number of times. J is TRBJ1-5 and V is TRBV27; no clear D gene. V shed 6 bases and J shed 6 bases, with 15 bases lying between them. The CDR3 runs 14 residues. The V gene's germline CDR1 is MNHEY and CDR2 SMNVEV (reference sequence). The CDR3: CASRPFEGGQPQHF. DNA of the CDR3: TGTGCCAGCAGGCCGTTTGAGGGAGGTCAGCCCCAGCATTTT.

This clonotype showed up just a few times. The CDR3 DNA reads as TGTGCCAGCAGCTTATTTACGACTAGCGGGGGACCCTGGGAGCAGTTCTTC. It yields the protein CASSLFTTSGGPWEQFF. The chain joins TRBV11-2 to TRBJ2-1; TRBD2 agrees at 12 bases. The CDR3 extends over 17 amino acids. CDR1 is SGHAT, CDR2 FQNNGV, per germline. Trimming removed 2 bases from V and 10 bases from J; junction bases left unmatched: 12.

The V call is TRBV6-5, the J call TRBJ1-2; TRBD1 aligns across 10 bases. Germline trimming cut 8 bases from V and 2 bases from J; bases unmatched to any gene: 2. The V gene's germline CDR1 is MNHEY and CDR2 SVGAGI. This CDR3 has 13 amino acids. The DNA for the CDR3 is TGTGCCAGCGGACAGGGGGGGAACTATGGCTACACCTTC. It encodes CASGQGGNYGYTF.

The CDR3 region has the DNA TGTGCCAGCAGTTTTATTTATTCCCGACTGGCCCAAGAGACCCAGTACTTC. As protein: CASSFIYSRLAQETQYF. This chain joins TRBV12-3 or TRBV12-4 and TRBJ2-5; D is unresolved. With 3 bases removed from V and 1 base from J, the gap between germline ends came to 18 bases. The CDR3 extends over 17 amino acids.

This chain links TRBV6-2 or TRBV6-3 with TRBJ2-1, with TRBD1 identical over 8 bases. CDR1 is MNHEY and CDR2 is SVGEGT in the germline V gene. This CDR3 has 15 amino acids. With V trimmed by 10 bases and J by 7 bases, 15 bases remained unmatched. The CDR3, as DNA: TGTGCCACCTTCTCCAACTCAGGGGGCTGGAATGAGCAGTTCTTC. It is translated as CATFSNSGGWNEQFF.

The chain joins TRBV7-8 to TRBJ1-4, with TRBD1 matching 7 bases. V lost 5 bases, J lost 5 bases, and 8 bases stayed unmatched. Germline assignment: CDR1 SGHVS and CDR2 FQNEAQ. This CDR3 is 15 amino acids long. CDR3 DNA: TGTGCCAGCAGCCTACAGGGGCCCCTAAATGAAAAACTGTTTTTT. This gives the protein CASSLQGPLNEKLFF. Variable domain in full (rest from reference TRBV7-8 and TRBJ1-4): GAGVSQSPRYKVAKRGQDVALRCDPISGHVSLFWYQQALGQGPEFLTYFQNEAQLDKSGLPSDRFFAERPEGSVSTLKIQRTQQEDSAVYLCASSLQGPLNEKLFFGSGTQLSVL.

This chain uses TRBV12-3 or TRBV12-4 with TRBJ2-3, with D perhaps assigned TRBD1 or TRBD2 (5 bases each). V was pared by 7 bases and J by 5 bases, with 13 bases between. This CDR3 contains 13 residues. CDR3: CASIWGRGDTQYF. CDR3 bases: TGTGCCAGCATTTGGGGACGGGGAGATACGCAGTATTTT.

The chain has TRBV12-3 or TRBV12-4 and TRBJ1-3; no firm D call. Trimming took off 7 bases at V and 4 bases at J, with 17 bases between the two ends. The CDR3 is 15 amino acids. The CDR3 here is CASNREGFPGNTIYF. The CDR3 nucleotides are TGTGCCAGCAATCGAGAGGGTTTTCCGGGAAACACCATATATTTT.

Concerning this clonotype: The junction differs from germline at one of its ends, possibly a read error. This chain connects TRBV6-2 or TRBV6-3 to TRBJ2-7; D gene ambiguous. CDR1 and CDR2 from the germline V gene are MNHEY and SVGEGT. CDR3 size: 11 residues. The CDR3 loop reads CASRNIAEQHF. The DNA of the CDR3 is TGTGCCAGCAGGAATATAGCCGAGCAGCACTTC.

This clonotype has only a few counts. The CDR3 coding sequence is TGTGCCAGCAGTTACTGGGCGTCGAACTATGGCTACACCTTC. Translating gives CASSYWASNYGYTF. The chain joins TRBV6-6 to TRBJ1-2; D is uncertain. Trimming removed 1 base at V and 2 bases at J, with 8 bases between. CDR3 length equals 14 residues. CDR1 and CDR2 (germline): MNHNY, SVGAGI (reference sequence).

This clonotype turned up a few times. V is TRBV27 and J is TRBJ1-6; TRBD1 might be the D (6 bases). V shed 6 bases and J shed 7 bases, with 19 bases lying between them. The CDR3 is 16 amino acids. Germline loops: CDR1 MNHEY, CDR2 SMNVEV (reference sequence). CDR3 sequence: CASRRQGGRGNSPLHF. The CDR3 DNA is TGTGCCAGCAGGAGACAAGGGGGGCGAGGGAATTCACCCCTCCACTTT.

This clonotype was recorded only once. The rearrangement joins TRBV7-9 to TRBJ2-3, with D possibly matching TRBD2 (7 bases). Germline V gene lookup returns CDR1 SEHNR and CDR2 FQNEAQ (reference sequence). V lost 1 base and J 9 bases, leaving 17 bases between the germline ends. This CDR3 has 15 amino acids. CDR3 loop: CASSLDAGASGTQYF. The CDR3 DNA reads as TGTGCCAGCAGCTTAGATGCGGGGGCCTCGGGGACGCAGTATTTT. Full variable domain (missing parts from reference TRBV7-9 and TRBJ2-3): DTGVSQNPRHKITKRGQNVTFRCDPISEHNRLYWYRQTLGQGPEFLTYFQNEAQLEKSRLLSDRFSAERPKGSFSTLEIQRTEQGDSAMYLCASSLDAGASGTQYFGPGTRLTVL.